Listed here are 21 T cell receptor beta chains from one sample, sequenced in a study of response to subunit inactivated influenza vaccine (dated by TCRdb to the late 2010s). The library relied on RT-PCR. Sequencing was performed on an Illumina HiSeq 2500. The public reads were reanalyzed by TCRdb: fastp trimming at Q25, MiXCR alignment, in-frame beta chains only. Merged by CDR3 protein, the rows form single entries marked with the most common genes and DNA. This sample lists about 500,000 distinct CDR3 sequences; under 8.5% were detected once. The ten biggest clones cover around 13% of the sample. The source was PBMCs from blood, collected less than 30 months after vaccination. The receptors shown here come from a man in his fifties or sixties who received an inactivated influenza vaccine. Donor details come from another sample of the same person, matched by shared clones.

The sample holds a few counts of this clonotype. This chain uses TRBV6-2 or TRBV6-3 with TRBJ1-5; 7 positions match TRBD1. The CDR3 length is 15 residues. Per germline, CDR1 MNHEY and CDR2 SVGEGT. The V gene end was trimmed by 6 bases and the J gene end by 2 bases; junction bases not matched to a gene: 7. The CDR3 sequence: CASSLLGGGNQPQHF. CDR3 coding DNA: TGTGCCAGCAGCCTTCTAGGGGGCGGCAATCAGCCCCAGCATTTT.

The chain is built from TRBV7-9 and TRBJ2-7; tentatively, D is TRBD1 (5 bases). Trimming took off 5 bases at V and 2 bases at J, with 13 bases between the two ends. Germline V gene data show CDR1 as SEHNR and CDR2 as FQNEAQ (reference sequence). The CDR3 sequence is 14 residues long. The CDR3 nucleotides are TGTGCCAGCAGCCCAAGGGGCAATCCCTACGAGCAGTACTTC. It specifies CASSPRGNPYEQYF.

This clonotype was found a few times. CDR3 amino acids: CASSQVWVQPQHF. The CDR3 DNA reads TGCGCCAGCAGCCAAGTATGGGTTCAGCCCCAGCATTTT. The V and J genes are TRBV4-1 and TRBJ1-5, with D hard to call. The CDR3 sequence is 13 residues long. Germline V gives CDR1 MGHRA, CDR2 YSYEKL. Trimming cost V 1 base and J 6 bases, with 7 bases left between them.

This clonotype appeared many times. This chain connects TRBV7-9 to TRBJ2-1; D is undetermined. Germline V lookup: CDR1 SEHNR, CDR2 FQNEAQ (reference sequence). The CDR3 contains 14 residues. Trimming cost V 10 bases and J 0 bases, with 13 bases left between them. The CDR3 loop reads CATTSDSSYNEQFF. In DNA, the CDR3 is TGTGCCACCACCTCCGATAGCTCCTACAATGAGCAGTTCTTC.

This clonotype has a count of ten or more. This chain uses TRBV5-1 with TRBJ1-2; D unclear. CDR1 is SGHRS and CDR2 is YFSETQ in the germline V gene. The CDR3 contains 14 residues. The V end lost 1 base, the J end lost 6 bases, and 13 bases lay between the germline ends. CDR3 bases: TGCGCCAGCAGCTTGCAGGACGGGAGTCATGGCTACACCTTC. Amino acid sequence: CASSLQDGSHGYTF.

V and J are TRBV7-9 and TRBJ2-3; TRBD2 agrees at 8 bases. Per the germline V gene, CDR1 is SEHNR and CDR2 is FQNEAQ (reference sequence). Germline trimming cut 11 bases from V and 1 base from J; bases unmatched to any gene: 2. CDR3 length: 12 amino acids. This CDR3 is CADSGGTDTQYF. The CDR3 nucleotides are TGTGCCGATAGCGGGGGCACAGATACGCAGTATTTT.

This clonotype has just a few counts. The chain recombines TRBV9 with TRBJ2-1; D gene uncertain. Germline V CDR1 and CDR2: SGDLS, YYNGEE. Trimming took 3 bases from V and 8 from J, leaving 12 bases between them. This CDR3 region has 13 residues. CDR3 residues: CASSAPAGYEQFF. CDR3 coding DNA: TGTGCCAGCAGCGCCCCGGCTGGGTATGAGCAGTTCTTC.

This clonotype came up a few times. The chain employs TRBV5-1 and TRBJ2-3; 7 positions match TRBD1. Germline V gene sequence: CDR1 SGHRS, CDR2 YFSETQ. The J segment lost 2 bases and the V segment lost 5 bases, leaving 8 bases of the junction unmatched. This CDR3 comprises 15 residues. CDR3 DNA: TGCGCCAGCAGGACAGGGACAACCGTCACAGATACGCAGTATTTT. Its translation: CASRTGTTVTDTQYF.

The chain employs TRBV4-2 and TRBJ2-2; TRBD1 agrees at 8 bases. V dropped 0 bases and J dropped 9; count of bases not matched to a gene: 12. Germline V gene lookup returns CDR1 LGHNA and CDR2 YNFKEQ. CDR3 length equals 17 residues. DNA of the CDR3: TGTGCCAGCAGCCAAGATCGGGCCAGGGGGCGCGACCGGGAGCTGTTTTTT. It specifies CASSQDRARGRDRELFF.

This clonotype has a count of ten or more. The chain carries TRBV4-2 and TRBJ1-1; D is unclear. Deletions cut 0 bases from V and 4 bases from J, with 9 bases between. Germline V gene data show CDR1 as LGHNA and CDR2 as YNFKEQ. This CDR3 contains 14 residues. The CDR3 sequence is CASSQDRRVTEAFF. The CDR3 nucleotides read TGTGCCAGCAGCCAAGATCGGAGGGTCACTGAAGCTTTCTTT.

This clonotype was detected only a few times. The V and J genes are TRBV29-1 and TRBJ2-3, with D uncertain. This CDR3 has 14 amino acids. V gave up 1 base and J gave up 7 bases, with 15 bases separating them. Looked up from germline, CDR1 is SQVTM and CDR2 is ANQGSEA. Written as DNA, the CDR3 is TGCAGCGTTGAAGGGGCCGGAGCGTTGAATACGCAGTATTTT. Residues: CSVEGAGALNTQYF.

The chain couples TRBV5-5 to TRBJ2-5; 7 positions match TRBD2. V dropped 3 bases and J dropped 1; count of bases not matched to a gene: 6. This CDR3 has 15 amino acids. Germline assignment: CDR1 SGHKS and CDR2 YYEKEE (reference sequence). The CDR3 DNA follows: TGTGCCAGCAGCTCGCTAGCGGAATTCCAAGAGACCCAGTACTTC. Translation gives CASSSLAEFQETQYF.

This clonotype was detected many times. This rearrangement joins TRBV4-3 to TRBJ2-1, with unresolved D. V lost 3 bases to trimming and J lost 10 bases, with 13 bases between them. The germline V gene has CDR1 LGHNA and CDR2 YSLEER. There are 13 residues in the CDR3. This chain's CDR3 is CASSQSTPTEQFF. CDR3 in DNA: TGCGCCAGCAGCCAGTCCACCCCGACAGAGCAGTTCTTC.

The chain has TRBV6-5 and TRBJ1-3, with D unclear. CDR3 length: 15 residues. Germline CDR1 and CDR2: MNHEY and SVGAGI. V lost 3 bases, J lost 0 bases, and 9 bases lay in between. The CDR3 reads CASSYAGTSGNTIYF. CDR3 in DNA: TGTGCCAGCAGTTATGCGGGTACCTCTGGAAACACCATATATTTT.

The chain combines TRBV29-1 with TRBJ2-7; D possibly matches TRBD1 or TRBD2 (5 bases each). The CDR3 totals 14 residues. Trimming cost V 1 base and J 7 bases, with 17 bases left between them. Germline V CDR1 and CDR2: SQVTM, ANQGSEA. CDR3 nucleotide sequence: TGCAGCGTTGAAGGTGGAAAGGGACCCCAGGAGCAGTACTTC. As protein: CSVEGGKGPQEQYF.

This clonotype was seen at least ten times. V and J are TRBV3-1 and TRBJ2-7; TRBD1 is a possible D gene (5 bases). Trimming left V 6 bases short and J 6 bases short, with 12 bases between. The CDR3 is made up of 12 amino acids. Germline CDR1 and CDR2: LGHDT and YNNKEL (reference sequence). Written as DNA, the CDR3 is TGTGCCAGCAGGGCACACACAGGCGAGCAGTACTTC. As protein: CASRAHTGEQYF.

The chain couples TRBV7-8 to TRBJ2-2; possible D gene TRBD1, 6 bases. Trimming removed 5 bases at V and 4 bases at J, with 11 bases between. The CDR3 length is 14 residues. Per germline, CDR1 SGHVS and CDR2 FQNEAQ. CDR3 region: CASSLNRVTGELFF. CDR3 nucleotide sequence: TGTGCCAGCAGCCTAAACAGGGTCACCGGGGAGCTGTTTTTT.

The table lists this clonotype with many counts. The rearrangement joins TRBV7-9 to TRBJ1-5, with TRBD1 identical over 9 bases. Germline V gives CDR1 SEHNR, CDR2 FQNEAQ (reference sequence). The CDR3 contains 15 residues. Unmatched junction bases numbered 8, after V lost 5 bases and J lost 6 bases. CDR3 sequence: CASSDGQGTIQPQHF. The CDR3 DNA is TGTGCCAGCAGCGATGGACAGGGGACTATTCAGCCCCAGCATTTT.

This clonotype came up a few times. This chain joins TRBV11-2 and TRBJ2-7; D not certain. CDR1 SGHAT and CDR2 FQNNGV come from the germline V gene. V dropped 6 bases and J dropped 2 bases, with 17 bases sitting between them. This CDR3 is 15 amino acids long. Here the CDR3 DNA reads TGTGCCAGCAGTAACCCCCGTGGGGTAACCTACGAGCAGTACTTC. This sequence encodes CASSNPRGVTYEQYF.

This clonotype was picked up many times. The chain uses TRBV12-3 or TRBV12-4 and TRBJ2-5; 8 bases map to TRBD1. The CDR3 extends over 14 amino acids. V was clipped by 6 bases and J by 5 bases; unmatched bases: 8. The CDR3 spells CASRPKTGVETQYF. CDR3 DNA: TGTGCCAGCAGGCCGAAGACAGGGGTGGAGACCCAGTACTTC.

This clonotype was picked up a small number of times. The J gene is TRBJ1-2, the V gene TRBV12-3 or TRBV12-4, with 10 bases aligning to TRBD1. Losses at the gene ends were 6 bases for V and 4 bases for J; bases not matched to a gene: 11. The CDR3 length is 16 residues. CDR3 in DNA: TGTGCCAGCAGCCTGTCCAGGGACAGGGGCCTCTATGGCTACACCTTC. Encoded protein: CASSLSRDRGLYGYTF.